These 30 T cell receptor beta chains were sequenced from one sample in a study of Ad26.COV2.S vaccination and SARS-CoV-2 variants. Profiling relied on immunoSEQ multiplex PCR, and the TCRdb table lists in-frame clones only, not all of them. The repertoire holds about 420,000 clones, with roughly 88% as singletons. Described treatment: around 19 received Ad26.COV2.S at low or high dose, single or two shots; 5 received placebo; per-sample allocation not given. Sampling took place 63 days after the first vaccine or placebo injection. Sequences were derived from peripheral blood, sampled in a trial of Ad26.COV2.S vaccine versus placebo. The receptor source for this set is a person between 18 and 65 years old who received the Ad26.COV2.S COVID-19 vaccine or a placebo.

This clone was found once. The gene calls are TRBV6-5 and TRBJ1-6; D is perhaps TRBD1 (5 bases). Trimming left V 2 bases short and J 6 bases short, with 8 bases between. The CDR3 length is 14 residues. CDR1 and CDR2 from the germline V gene are MNHEY and SVGAGI. CDR3 nucleotide sequence: TGTGCCAGCAGTTACCCCGACAGTAATTCACCCCTCCACTTT. This encodes CASSYPDSNSPLHF.

The rearrangement uses TRBV11-1 and TRBJ2-3, with D unresolved. This CDR3 contains 14 residues. The germline V gene encodes CDR1 SGHAT and CDR2 FQDESV (reference sequence). V was trimmed by 3 bases and J by 0 bases, leaving 7 bases between them. The CDR3 region is CASSFLPSTDTQYF. The CDR3 DNA reads TGTGCCAGCAGCTTCCTCCCTAGCACAGATACGCAGTATTTT. Filled out from reference TRBV11-1 and TRBJ2-3, the complete variable domain reads EAEVAQSPRYKITEKSQAVAFWCDPISGHATLYWYRQILGQGPELLVQFQDESVVDDSQLPKDRFSAERLKGVDSTLKIQPAELGDSAMYLCASSFLPSTDTQYFGPGTRLTVL.

CDR3 in DNA: TGTGCCAGCAGCCTCCCGGCCTACCAGGGTACGCAGTATTTT. Amino acid sequence: CASSLPAYQGTQYF. The V call is TRBV9, the J call TRBJ2-3, with D possibly matching TRBD1 (5 bases). The V and J ends lost 4 bases and 8 bases respectively, with 17 bases between them. The CDR3 consists of 14 residues. CDR1 is SGDLS, CDR2 YYNGEE, per germline.

The chain employs TRBV28 and TRBJ1-4; tentative D call: TRBD1 (6 bases). The CDR3 loop spans 15 amino acids. CDR1 and CDR2 from the germline V gene are MDHEN and SYDVKM. The germline V and J ends were trimmed by 5 bases and 6 bases, with 16 bases remaining between them. The CDR3 loop reads CASSETGNWHEKLFF. The DNA for the CDR3 is TGTGCCAGCAGTGAAACAGGGAATTGGCATGAAAAACTGTTTTTT.

The chain has TRBV14 and TRBJ1-2; possible D gene TRBD1, 5 bases. Germline CDR1 SGHDN, CDR2 FVKESK. This CDR3 has 14 residues. Trimming removed 0 bases from V and 5 bases from J, with 10 bases in between. CDR3 nucleotides: TGTGCCAGCAGCCAAGAAAGGGAGGGGTATGGCTACACCTTC. It is translated as CASSQEREGYGYTF.

This clone occurred once. The rearrangement joins TRBV18 to TRBJ1-5, with TRBD1 as a possible D gene (5 bases). Germline V gene data show CDR1 as KGHSH and CDR2 as LQKENI. The CDR3 contains 16 residues. Trimming left V 2 bases short and J 1 base short, with 12 bases between. The CDR3 nucleotides read TGTGCCAGCTCACCAGCTGGGGCGGGAAGCAATCAGCCCCAGCATTTT. Amino acid sequence: CASSPAGAGSNQPQHF.

Concerning this clone itself: This may arise from a read error, as a much more abundant clone is one base away. The V gene is TRBV14, the J gene TRBJ2-7; D gene uncertain. The CDR3 runs 12 residues. Trimming removed 2 bases at V and 0 bases at J, with 2 bases between. In germline, CDR1 is SGHDN, CDR2 FVKESK. CDR3 nucleotide sequence: TGTGCCAGCAGCCAAAGCTCCTACGAGCAGTACTTC. It is translated as CASSQSSYEQYF.

This chain connects TRBV5-6 to TRBJ2-3; no definite D call. V was cut by 4 bases and J by 5 bases, with 20 bases left in between. Germline CDR1 and CDR2: SGHDT and YYEEEE. The CDR3 loop spans 16 amino acids. This chain's CDR3 is CASSPLGSVSGDTQYF. The CDR3 DNA follows: TGTGCCAGCAGCCCCTTGGGGTCGGTTTCGGGAGATACGCAGTATTTT.

The chain combines TRBV6-4 with TRBJ2-3; 12 bases agree with TRBD2. CDR1 is MRHNA and CDR2 is SNTAGT in the germline V gene. The junction had 8 bases not matched to a gene; V was cut back by 6 bases and J by 7 bases. The length of the CDR3 is 15 residues. CDR3 sequence: CASRFASGGAYTQYF. DNA of the CDR3: TGTGCCAGCAGATTCGCTAGCGGGGGGGCGTATACGCAGTATTTT.

V usage is TRBV9 and J usage is TRBJ1-3; TRBD1 agrees at 10 bases. Germline assignment: CDR1 SGDLS and CDR2 YYNGEE. The CDR3 runs 15 residues. The trim removed 4 bases at V and 4 bases at J, leaving 5 bases unmatched. In DNA, the CDR3 is TGTGCCAGCAGCCCCGGGACAGGGGACGGAAACACCATATATTTT. It specifies CASSPGTGDGNTIYF.

The chain carries TRBV5-4 and TRBJ1-3, with 7 bases fitting TRBD1. The V gene's germline CDR1 is SGHNT and CDR2 YYREEE (reference sequence). The CDR3 runs to 13 residues. The trim removed 4 bases at V and 10 bases at J, leaving 8 bases unmatched. The CDR3 loop reads CASSRQGLETIYF. For the CDR3, the DNA is TGTGCCAGCAGCAGACAGGGACTTGAAACCATATATTTT.

The chain uses TRBV4-3 and TRBJ1-2; 8 bases fit TRBD1. Germline V gene data show CDR1 as LGHNA and CDR2 as YSLEER. The trim removed 0 bases at V and 8 bases at J, leaving 11 bases unmatched. The CDR3 spans 16 residues. The CDR3 spells CASSQDFGQGIGGYTF. The CDR3 nucleotides read TGCGCCAGCAGCCAAGATTTTGGACAGGGAATAGGCGGCTACACCTTC.

At least ten counts were recorded for this clone. V gene TRBV11-2 combines with J gene TRBJ1-5, with a weak D call TRBD1 (5 bases). Germline CDR1 is SGHAT and CDR2 is FQNNGV. Trimming removed 5 bases at V and 4 bases at J, with 18 bases between. The CDR3 has 16 amino acids. CDR3 in amino acids: CASSGGTGGFNQPQHF. As DNA, the CDR3 is TGTGCCAGCAGCGGCGGGACGGGGGGGTTTAATCAGCCCCAGCATTTT.

The chain couples TRBV10-1 to TRBJ2-2; D gene ambiguous. V shed 0 bases and J shed 3 bases, with 8 bases lying between them. Per germline, CDR1 WNHNN and CDR2 SYGVQD (reference sequence). This CDR3 comprises 15 residues. CDR3 loop: CASSESKAYTGELFF. The CDR3, as DNA: TGCGCCAGCAGTGAGTCGAAGGCCTACACCGGGGAGCTGTTTTTT.

This rearrangement joins TRBV7-2 to TRBJ2-5, with D possibly being TRBD2 (5 bases). Trimming stripped 5 bases from V and 0 bases from J, with 7 bases between. The germline V gene encodes CDR1 SGHTA and CDR2 FQGNSA. The CDR3 has 13 amino acids. CDR3 nucleotide sequence: TGTGCCAGCAGCAGGACTTACCAAGAGACCCAGTACTTC. This translates into CASSRTYQETQYF.

This rearrangement joins TRBV9 to TRBJ1-5, with D unresolved. V was trimmed by 0 bases and J by 0 bases, leaving 7 bases between them. The CDR3 covers 15 residues. The germline V gene encodes CDR1 SGDLS and CDR2 YYNGEE. CDR3 residues: CASSVDGNSNQPQHF. Written as DNA, the CDR3 is TGTGCCAGCAGCGTAGACGGGAATAGCAATCAGCCCCAGCATTTT.

The chain links TRBV6-2 or TRBV6-3 to TRBJ2-7; 8 bases agree with TRBD2. CDR3 size: 17 residues. V shed 2 bases and J 2 bases; nucleotides not matched to a gene: 11. Per the germline V gene, CDR1 is MNHEY and CDR2 is SVGEGT. The CDR3 DNA follows: TGTGCCAGCAGTTACCCATCTAGCGGGCCGACGACCTACGAGCAGTACTTC. Its translation is CASSYPSSGPTTYEQYF.

The chain combines TRBV3-1 (or the pseudogene TRBV3-2) with TRBJ1-4; possibly TRBD1 for D (6 bases). The germline CDR1 and CDR2 sequences are LGHDT and YNNKEL (reference sequence). CDR3 length equals 17 residues. Trimming left V 0 bases short and J 5 bases short, with 16 bases between. The CDR3 spells CASSQDMAWTENEKLFF. The CDR3 nucleotides are TGTGCCAGCAGCCAAGATATGGCCTGGACAGAGAATGAAAAACTGTTTTTT.

This chain joins TRBV6-5 and TRBJ1-1; D may be TRBD1 (6 bases). The CDR3 has 15 amino acids. V lost 6 bases and J lost 5, with 19 bases in between. CDR1 is MNHEY and CDR2 is SVGAGI in the germline V gene. CDR3 protein: CASRDSAGARTEAFF. The CDR3 DNA sequence: TGTGCCAGCAGGGACTCGGCAGGGGCGCGTACTGAAGCTTTCTTT.

The sample holds a few counts of this clone. The chain recombines TRBV7-9 with TRBJ2-5; possible D gene TRBD1, 6 bases. The V gene's germline CDR1 is SEHNR and CDR2 FQNEAQ (reference sequence). Trimming stripped 7 bases from V and 3 bases from J, with 15 bases between. The CDR3 runs 14 residues. The CDR3 protein is CASTRGRAEETQYF. The CDR3 DNA reads as TGTGCCAGCACCAGGGGACGGGCTGAAGAGACCCAGTACTTC.

J is TRBJ1-2 and V is TRBV29-1, with 7 bases aligning to TRBD1. V trimming: 6 bases; J trimming: 3 bases; junction bases outside the gene matches: 10. This CDR3 spans 14 amino acids. CDR1 is SQVTM, CDR2 ANQGSEA, per germline. The CDR3: CSVEMDRRDYGYTF. As DNA, the CDR3 is TGCAGCGTCGAGATGGACAGGAGAGACTATGGCTACACCTTC.

The chain is built from TRBV7-2 and TRBJ2-7; D uncertain. This CDR3 is 14 amino acids long. Germline values: CDR1 SGHTA, CDR2 FQGNSA. Trimming removed 3 bases from V and 1 base from J, with 10 bases in between. CDR3 bases: TGTGCCAGCAGCTTTACGGACGTTTCCTACGAGCAGTACTTC. Translated: CASSFTDVSYEQYF.

The chain joins TRBV4-3 to TRBJ2-1, with TRBD2 matching 8 bases. CDR3 length: 15 amino acids. J was trimmed by 3 bases and V by 5 bases; bases with no gene match: 6. Germline V CDR1 and CDR2: LGHNA, YSLEER. CDR3 coding DNA: TGCGCCAGCAGCGATATCAGCGGGAGCTACAATGAGCAGTTCTTC. The encoded protein is CASSDISGSYNEQFF.

V and J are TRBV10-2 and TRBJ1-2; no reliable D call. V lost 5 bases to trimming and J lost 5 bases, with 9 bases between them. Germline loops: CDR1 WSHSY, CDR2 SAAADI. The CDR3 covers 12 residues. This CDR3 is CASSPISYGYTF. The CDR3 nucleotides are TGCGCCAGCAGTCCGATTTCATATGGCTACACCTTC.

V is TRBV5-1 and J is TRBJ2-7; 7 bases line up with TRBD2. The CDR3 is made up of 15 amino acids. J lost 4 bases, V lost 6 bases, and 13 bases had no gene match. Germline CDR1 reads SGHRS; CDR2 reads YFSETQ. For the CDR3, the DNA is TGCGCCAGCACCCCCCGGGGCGGGAGACAATACGAGCAGTACTTC. Encoded protein: CASTPRGGRQYEQYF.

CDR3 nucleotide sequence: TGTGCCAGCAGCTTAGGCCAGGAGGCCCCGTACACCTTC. It yields the protein CASSLGQEAPYTF. The chain combines TRBV7-9 with TRBJ1-2, with D unresolved. V lost 1 base to trimming and J lost 11 bases, with 14 bases between them. CDR3 length: 13 amino acids. CDR1 is SEHNR and CDR2 is FQNEAQ in the germline V gene (reference sequence).

The chain links TRBV6-2 or TRBV6-3 to TRBJ2-7, with D maybe TRBD2 (6 bases). Deletions cut 2 bases from V and 4 bases from J, with 15 bases between. Germline lookup yields CDR1 MNHEY and CDR2 SVGEGT. The CDR3 runs 15 residues. The CDR3, as DNA: TGTGCCAGCAGTTACCGCTTCACAGGAGGGTACGAGCAGTACTTC. Translation gives CASSYRFTGGYEQYF.

This clone was observed once. V gene TRBV11-2 combines with J gene TRBJ2-7; D unresolved. Germline-derived CDR1 and CDR2 are SGHAT and FQNNGV. The V and J ends lost 1 base and 2 bases respectively, with 21 bases between them. The CDR3 length is 18 residues. In nucleotides, the CDR3 is TGTGCCAGCAGCTTAGCCTCTATCCGAGCGATACGACCCTACGAGCAGTACTTC. This codes for CASSLASIRAIRPYEQYF. Based on the CDR3 plus reference TRBV11-2 and TRBJ2-7, the full variable domain is EAGVAQSPRYKIIEKRQSVAFWCNPISGHATLYWYQQILGQGPKLLIQFQNNGVVDDSQLPKDRFSAERLKGVDSTLKIQPAKLEDSAVYLCASSLASIRAIRPYEQYFGPGTRLTVT.

The chain recombines TRBV30 with TRBJ1-5; D may be TRBD1 (5 bases). The CDR3 length is 13 residues. Per the germline V gene, CDR1 is GTSNPN and CDR2 is SVGIG (reference sequence). The V end lost 5 bases, the J end lost 7 bases, and 15 bases lay between the germline ends. Here the CDR3 DNA reads TGTGCCTGGGACCACGGGGGGGAACAGCCCCAGCATTTT. Translated: CAWDHGGEQPQHF.

The rearrangement links TRBV29-1 to TRBJ2-7; D is ambiguous. Germline CDR1 and CDR2: SQVTM and ANQGSEA. The CDR3 is made up of 13 amino acids. V was shortened by 1 base and J by 2 bases, with 9 bases between the two germline ends. CDR3 bases: TGCAGCGTTGAAGTCGGGTTGGCCTACGAGCAGTACTTC. This translates into CSVEVGLAYEQYF.